This T cell receptor beta chain was identified during a study of blood T cell repertoires in COVID-19. About the study: Sites in the United States, Italy and Spain provided acute and convalescent COVID-19 samples.

Between the trimmed V and J ends, which lost 0 bases and 3 bases, there was a span of 11 bases. Germline-derived CDR1 and CDR2 are LGHNA and YSLEER. This CDR3 is 15 amino acids long. Measured with immunoSEQ multiplex PCR; TCRdb has only the in-frame clones, and not every one. The sample records about 140,000 clones, around 81% being singletons. The material sequenced was peripheral blood. The receptor comes from a woman in her fifties or sixties with active or convalescent COVID-19. The J gene is TRBJ1-2, the V gene TRBV4-3; tentatively, D is TRBD1 (5 bases). DNA for the CDR3: TGCGCCAGCAGCCAAGATCTTCAGGGTCACTATGGCTACACCTTC. This codes for CASSQDLQGHYGYTF.